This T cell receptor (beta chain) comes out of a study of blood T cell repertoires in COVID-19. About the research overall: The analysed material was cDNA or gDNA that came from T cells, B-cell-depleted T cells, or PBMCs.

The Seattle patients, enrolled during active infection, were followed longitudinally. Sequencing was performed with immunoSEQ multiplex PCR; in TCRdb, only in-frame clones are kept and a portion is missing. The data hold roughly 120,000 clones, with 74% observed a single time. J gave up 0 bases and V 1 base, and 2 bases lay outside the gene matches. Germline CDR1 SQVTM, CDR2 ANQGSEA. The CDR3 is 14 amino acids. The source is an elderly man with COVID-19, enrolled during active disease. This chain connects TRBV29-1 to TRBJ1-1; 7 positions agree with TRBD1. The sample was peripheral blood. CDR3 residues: CSVEGQGLNTEAFF. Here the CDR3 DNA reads TGCAGCGTTGAAGGACAGGGATTGAACACTGAAGCTTTCTTT.